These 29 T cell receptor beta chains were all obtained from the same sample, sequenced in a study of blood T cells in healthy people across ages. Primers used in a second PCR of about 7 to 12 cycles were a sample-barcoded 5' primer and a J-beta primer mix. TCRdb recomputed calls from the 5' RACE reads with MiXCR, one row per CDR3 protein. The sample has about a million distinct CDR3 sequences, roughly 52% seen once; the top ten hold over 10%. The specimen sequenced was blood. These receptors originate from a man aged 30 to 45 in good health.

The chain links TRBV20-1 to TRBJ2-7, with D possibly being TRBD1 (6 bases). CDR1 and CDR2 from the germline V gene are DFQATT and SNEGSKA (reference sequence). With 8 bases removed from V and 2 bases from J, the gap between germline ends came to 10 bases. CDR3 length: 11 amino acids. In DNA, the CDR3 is TGCAGTAAGGACAGCACCTACGAGCAGTACTTC. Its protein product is CSKDSTYEQYF.

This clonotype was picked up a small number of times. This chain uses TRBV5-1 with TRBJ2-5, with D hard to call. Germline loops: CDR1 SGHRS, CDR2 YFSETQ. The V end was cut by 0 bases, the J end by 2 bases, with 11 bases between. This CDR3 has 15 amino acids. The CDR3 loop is CASSLAIDSQETQYF. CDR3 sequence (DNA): TGCGCCAGCAGCTTGGCAATAGACTCGCAAGAGACCCAGTACTTC.

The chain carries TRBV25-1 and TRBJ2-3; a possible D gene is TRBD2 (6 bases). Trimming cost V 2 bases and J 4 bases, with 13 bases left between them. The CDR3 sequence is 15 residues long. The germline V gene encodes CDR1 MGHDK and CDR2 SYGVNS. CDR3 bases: TGTGCCAGCAGTGAAGGAGGGGCTAGACCAGATACGCAGTATTTT. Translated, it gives CASSEGGARPDTQYF. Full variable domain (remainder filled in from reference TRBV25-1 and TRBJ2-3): EADIYQTPRYLVIGTGKKITLECSQTMGHDKMYWYQQDPGMELHLIHYSYGVNSTEKGDLSSESTVSRIRTEHFPLTLESARPSHTSQYLCASSEGGARPDTQYFGPGTRLTVL.

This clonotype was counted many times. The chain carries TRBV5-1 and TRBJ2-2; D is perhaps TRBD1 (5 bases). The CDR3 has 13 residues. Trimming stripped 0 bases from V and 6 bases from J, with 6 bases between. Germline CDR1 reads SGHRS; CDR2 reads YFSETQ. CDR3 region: CASSLEGSGELFF. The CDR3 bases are TGCGCCAGCAGCTTGGAGGGGTCCGGGGAGCTGTTTTTT.

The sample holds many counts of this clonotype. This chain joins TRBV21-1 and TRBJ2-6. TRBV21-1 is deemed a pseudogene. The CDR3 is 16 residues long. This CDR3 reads CASSKARRSRVDSRTF. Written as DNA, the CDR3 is TGTGCCAGCAGCAAAGCCCGCCGGAGCCGAGTAGATTCCAGGACTTTC.

The CDR3 DNA reads TGCAGTGCTAGATTTGGGGCTGCAGATACGCAGTATTTT. The encoded protein is CSARFGAADTQYF. The chain combines TRBV20-1 with TRBJ2-3, with D possibly TRBD1 on 5 matching bases. V gave up 2 bases and J gave up 4 bases, with 10 bases separating them. The V gene's germline CDR1 is DFQATT and CDR2 SNEGSKA (reference sequence). The CDR3 is 13 residues long.

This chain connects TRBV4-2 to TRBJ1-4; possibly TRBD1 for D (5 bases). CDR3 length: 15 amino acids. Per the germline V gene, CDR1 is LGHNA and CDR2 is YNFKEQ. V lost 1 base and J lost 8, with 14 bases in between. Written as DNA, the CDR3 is TGTGCCAGCAGCCAAGGGGGCTGGGGGTCCGAAAAACTGTTTTTT. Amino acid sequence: CASSQGGWGSEKLFF.

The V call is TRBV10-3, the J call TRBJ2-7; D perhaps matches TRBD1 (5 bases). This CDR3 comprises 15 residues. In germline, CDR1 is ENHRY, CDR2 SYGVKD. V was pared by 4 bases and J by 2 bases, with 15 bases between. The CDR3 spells CAISANRQRTYEQYF. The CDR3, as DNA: TGTGCCATCAGTGCAAACAGGCAAAGAACCTACGAGCAGTACTTC.

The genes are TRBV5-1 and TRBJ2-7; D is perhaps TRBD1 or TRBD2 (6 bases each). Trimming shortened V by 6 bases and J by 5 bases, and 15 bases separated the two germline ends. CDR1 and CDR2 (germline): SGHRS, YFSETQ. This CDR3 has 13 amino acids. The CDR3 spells CASKPEGVDEQYF. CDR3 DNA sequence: TGCGCCAGCAAACCGGAGGGGGTGGACGAGCAGTACTTC.

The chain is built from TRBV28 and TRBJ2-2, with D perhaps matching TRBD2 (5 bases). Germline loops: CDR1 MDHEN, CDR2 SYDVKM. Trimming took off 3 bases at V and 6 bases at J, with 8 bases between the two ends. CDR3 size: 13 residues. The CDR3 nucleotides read TGTGCCAGCAGTTTGTCGCGGGCCGGGGAGCTGTTTTTT. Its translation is CASSLSRAGELFF.

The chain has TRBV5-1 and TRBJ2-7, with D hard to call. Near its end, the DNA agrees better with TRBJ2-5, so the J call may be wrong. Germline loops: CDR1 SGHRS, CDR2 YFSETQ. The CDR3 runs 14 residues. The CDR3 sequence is CASSLGRTRETQYF. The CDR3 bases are TGCGCCAGCAGCTTGGGTCGGACCAGGGAGACCCAGTACTTC.

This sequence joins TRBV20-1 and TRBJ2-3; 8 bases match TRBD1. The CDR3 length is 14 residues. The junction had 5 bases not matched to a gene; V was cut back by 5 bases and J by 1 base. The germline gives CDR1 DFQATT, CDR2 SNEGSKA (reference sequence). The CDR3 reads CSAGGTGRTDTQYF. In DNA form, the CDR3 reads TGCAGTGCTGGAGGGACAGGACGCACAGATACGCAGTATTTT.

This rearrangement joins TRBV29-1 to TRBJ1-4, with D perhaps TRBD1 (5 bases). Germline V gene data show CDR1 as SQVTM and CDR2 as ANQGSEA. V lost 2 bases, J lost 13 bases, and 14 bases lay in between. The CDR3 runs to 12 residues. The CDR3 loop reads CSVEMGPPGLFF. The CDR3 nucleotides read TGCAGCGTTGAAATGGGACCCCCAGGACTGTTTTTT.

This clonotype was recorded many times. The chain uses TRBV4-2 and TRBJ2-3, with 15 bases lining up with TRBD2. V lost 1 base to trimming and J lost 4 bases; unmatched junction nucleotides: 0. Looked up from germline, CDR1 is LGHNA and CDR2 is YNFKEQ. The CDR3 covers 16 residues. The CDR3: CASSQGTSGGADTQYF. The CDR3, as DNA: TGTGCCAGCAGCCAAGGGACTAGCGGGGGGGCAGATACGCAGTATTTT.

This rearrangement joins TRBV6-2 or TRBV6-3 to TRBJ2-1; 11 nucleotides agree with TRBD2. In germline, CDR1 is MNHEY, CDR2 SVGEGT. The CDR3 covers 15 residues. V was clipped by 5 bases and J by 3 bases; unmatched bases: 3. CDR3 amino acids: CASSKGLAVYNEQFF. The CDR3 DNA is TGTGCCAGCAGTAAGGGACTAGCGGTCTACAATGAGCAGTTCTTC.

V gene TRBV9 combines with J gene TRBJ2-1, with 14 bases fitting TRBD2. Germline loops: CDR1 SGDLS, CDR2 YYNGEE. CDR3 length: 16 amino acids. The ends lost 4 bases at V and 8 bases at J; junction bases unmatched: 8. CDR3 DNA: TGTGCCAGCAGCCTAGGGGGACTAGCGGGGGCACATGAGCAGTTCTTC. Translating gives CASSLGGLAGAHEQFF.

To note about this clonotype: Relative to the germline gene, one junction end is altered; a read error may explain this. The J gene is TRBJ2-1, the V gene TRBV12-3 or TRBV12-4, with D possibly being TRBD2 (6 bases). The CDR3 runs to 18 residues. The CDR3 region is CASSFSAGLTSSYNGQFF. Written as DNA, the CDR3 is TGTGCCAGCAGTTTCTCGGCGGGGTTAACTAGCTCCTACAATGGGCAGTTCTTC.

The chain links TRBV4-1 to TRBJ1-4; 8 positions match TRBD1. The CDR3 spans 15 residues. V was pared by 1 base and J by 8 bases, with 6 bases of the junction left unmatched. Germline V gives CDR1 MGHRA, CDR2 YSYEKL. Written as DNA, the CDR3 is TGCGCCAGCAGCCAAGGTGCGTCAGGGGGCGAAAAACTGTTTTTT. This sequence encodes CASSQGASGGEKLFF.

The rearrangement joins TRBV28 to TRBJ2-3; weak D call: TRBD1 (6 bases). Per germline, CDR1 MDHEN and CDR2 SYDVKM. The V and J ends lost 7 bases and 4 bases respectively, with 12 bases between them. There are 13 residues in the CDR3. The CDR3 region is CASTEQGADTQYF. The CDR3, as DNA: TGTGCCAGCACCGAACAGGGTGCAGATACGCAGTATTTT.

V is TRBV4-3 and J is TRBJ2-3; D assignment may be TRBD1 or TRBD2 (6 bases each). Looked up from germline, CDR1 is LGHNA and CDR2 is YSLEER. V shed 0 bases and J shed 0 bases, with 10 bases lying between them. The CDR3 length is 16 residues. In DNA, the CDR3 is TGCGCCAGCAGCCAAGACCGGGGGCCAAGCACAGATACGCAGTATTTT. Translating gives CASSQDRGPSTDTQYF.

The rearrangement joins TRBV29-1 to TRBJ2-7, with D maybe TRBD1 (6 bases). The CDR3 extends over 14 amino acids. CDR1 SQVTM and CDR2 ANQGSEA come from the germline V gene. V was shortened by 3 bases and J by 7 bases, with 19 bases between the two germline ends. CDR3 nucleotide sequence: TGCAGCGTTGAGGGACATATCTCCTACAATGAGCAGTACTTC. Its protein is CSVEGHISYNEQYF.

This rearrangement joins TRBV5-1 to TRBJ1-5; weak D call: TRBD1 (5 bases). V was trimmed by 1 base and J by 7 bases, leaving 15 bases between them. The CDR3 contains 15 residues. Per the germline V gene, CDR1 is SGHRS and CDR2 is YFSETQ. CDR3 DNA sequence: TGCGCCAGCAGCTTGTTGGGGGACGGTAGGCAGCCCCAGCATTTT. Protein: CASSLLGDGRQPQHF.

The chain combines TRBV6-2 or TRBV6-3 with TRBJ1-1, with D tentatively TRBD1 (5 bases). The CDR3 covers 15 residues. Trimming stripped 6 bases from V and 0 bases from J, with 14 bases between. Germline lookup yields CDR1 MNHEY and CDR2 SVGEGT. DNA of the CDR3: TGTGCCAGCAGCTGGGGCTCGGTCATGAACACTGAAGCTTTCTTT. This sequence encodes CASSWGSVMNTEAFF.

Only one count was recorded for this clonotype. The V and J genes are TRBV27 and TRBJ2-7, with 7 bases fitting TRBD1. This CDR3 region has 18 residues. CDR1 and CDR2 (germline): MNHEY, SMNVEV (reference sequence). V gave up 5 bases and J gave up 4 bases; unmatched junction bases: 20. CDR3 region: CASSTFSLDRVFGYEQYF. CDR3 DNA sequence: TGTGCCAGCAGTACGTTTTCCCTCGACAGGGTATTTGGGTACGAGCAGTACTTC.

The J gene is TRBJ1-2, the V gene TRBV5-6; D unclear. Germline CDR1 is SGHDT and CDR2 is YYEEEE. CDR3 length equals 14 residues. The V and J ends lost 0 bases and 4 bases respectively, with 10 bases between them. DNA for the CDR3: TGTGCCAGCAGCTTGGGACCCAGCGGCTATGGCTACACCTTC. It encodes CASSLGPSGYGYTF.

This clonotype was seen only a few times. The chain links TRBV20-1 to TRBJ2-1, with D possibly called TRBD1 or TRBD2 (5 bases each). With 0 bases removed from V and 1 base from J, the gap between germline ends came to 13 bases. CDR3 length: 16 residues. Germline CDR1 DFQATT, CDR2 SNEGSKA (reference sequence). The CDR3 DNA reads TGCAGTGCTAGAGATCTAAGGGACCTTTCCTACAATGAGCAGTTCTTC. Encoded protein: CSARDLRDLSYNEQFF.

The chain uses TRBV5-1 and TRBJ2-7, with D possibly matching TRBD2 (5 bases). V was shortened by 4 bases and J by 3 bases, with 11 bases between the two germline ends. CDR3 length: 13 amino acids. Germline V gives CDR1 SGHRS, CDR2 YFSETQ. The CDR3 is CASSMRVDYEQYF. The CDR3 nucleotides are TGCGCCAGCAGCATGAGGGTAGACTACGAGCAGTACTTC.

This CDR3 is CASSWDRVYQETQYF. CDR3 in DNA: TGTGCCAGCAGCTGGGACAGGGTTTACCAAGAGACCCAGTACTTC. V is TRBV7-9 and J is TRBJ2-5; TRBD1 agrees at 9 bases. Germline trimming cut 4 bases from V and 0 bases from J; bases unmatched to any gene: 3. From germline, CDR1 is SEHNR and CDR2 FQNEAQ (reference sequence). The CDR3 contains 15 residues.

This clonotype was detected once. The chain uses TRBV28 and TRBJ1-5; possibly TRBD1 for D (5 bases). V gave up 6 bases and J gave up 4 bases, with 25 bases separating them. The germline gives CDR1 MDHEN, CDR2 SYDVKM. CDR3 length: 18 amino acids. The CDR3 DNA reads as TGTGCCAGCAGCCCTGGCCCCTCGGGAGTCAAGGGGAATCAGCCCCAGCATTTT. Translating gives CASSPGPSGVKGNQPQHF.